This T cell receptor beta chain was found in a study of T cells after yellow fever vaccination. Study information: Fractions with few cells were prepared using SMART-Seq v4 Ultra Low Input.

This CDR3 is 17 amino acids long. V was clipped by 4 bases and J by 1 base; unmatched bases: 5. Per the germline V gene, CDR1 is SEHNR and CDR2 is FQNEAQ (reference sequence). Findings of the study overall: Among all clonotypes, a small share was observed in both CD4 and CD8 compartments.

As concerns this clonotype: Its specificity is not known.

As TCR cDNA was made by 5'RACE template switching, a universal primer site and UMIs were added. TCRdb recomputed calls from the 5' RACE reads with MiXCR, one row per CDR3 protein. The sample contains a few hundred thousand distinct CDR3 sequences, 4.1% of which appear only once. The TCR was taken from a young man who received the YFV17D yellow fever vaccine. Here the sequenced sample was PBMCs, taken 5 days after the yellow fever booster vaccination. The chain combines TRBV7-9 with TRBJ2-3, with 13 bases matching TRBD2. As DNA, the CDR3 is TGTGCCAGCAGCTACGGAGGACTAGCGGGAGGCACAGATACGCAGTATTTT. This translates into CASSYGGLAGGTDTQYF.